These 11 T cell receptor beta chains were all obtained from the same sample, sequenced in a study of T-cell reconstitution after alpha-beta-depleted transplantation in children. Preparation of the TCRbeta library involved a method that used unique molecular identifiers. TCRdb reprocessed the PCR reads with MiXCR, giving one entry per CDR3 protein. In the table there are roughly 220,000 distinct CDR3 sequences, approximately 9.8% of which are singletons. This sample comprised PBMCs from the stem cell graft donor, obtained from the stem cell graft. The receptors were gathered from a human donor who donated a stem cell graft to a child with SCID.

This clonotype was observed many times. In nucleotides, the CDR3 is TGTGCCAGCAGCTACCGGACAGGTTTGAGGAACATTCAGTACTTC. Its protein product is CASSYRTGLRNIQYF. The chain carries TRBV28 and TRBJ2-4; 7 bases align to TRBD1. CDR3 length: 15 residues. Looked up from germline, CDR1 is MDHEN and CDR2 is SYDVKM. J lost 7 bases, V lost 6 bases, and 12 bases had no gene match.

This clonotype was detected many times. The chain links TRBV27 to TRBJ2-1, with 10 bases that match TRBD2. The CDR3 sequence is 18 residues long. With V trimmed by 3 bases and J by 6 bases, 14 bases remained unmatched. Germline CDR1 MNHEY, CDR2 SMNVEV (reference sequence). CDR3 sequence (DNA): TGTGCCAGCAGTTTTTATTCCCGAGCGGGGGGGCCTCTCAATGAGCAGTTCTTC. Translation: CASSFYSRAGGPLNEQFF.

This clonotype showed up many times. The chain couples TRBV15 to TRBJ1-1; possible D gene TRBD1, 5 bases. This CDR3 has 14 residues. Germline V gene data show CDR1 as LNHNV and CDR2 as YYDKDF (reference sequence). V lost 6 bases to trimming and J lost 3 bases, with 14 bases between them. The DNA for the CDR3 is TGTGCCACCAGGGGTCTGGGGCTGGACACTGAAGCTTTCTTT. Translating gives CATRGLGLDTEAFF.

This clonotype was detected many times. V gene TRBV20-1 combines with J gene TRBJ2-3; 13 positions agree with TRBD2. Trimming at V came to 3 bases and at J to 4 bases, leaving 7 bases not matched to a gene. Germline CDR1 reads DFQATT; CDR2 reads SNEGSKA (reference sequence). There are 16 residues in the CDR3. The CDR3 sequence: CSARTLAGGSADTQYF. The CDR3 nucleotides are TGCAGTGCTAGGACACTAGCGGGGGGGTCCGCAGATACGCAGTATTTT.

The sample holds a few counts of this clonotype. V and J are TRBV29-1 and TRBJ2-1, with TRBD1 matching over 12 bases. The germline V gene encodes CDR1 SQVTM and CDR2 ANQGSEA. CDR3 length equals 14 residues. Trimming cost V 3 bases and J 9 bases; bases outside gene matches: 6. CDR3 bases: TGCAGCGTTGATTTGGGGACAGGGGGCTTTGAGCAGTTCTTC. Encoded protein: CSVDLGTGGFEQFF.

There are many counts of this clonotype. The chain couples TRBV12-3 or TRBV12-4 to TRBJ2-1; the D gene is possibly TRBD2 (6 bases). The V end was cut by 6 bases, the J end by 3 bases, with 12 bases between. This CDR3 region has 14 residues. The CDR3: CASSHPGLYNEQFF. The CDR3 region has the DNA TGTGCCAGCAGCCATCCGGGACTCTACAATGAGCAGTTCTTC.

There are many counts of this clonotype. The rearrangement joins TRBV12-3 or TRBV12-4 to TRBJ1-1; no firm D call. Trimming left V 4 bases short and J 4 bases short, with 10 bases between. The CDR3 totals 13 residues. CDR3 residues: CASSSRGRTEAFF. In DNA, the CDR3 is TGTGCCAGCAGTTCCCGTGGACGCACTGAAGCTTTCTTT.

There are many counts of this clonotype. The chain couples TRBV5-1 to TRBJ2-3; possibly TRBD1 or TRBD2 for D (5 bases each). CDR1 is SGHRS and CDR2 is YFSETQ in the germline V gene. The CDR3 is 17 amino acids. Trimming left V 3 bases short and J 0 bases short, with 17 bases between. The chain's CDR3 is CASSSLTGRPSTDTQYF. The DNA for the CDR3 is TGCGCCAGCAGCTCCTTAACGGGACGGCCGAGCACAGATACGCAGTATTTT.

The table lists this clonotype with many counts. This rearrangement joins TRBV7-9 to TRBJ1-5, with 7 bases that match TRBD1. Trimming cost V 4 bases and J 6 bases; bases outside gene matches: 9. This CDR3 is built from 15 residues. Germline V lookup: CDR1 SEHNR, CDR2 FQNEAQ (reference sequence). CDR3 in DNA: TGTGCCAGCAGCTCTACCGACAGGGATGCTCAGCCCCAGCATTTT. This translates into CASSSTDRDAQPQHF.

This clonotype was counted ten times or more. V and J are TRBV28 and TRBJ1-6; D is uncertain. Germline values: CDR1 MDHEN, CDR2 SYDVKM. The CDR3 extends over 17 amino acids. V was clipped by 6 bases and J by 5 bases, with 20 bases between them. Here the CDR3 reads CASSPWRQEADNSPLHF. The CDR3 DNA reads TGTGCCAGCAGCCCCTGGCGGCAGGAGGCGGATAATTCACCCCTCCACTTT.

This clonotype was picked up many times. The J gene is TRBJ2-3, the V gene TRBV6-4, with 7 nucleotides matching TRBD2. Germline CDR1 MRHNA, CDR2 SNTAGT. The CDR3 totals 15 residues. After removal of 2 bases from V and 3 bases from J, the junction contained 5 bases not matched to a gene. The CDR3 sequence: CASSDGEGSTDTQYF. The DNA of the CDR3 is TGTGCCAGCAGTGACGGGGAGGGATCAACAGATACGCAGTATTTT.